This TCR beta chain was obtained from a study of cytomegalovirus exposure and HLA in healthy donors. Study in general: Among the roughly 370 genotyped donors, 65% to 85% were placed in the Caucasian-associated ancestry cluster.

Whole-study results and caveats: Researchers reported in a later analysis that a missense DCLRE1C variant was tied to TCR beta V- and J-gene trimming. Immune exposure data for these donors was limited to CMV serostatus. A later analysis found that most CMV-associated TCR beta chains appeared HLA-restricted.

Vbeta (60) and Jbeta (13) primers were used in the PCR. The repertoire was sequenced with immunoSEQ multiplex PCR; TCRdb's copy has only in-frame clones and lacks some. The repertoire includes under 130,000 clones, around 77% of them detected once, and 8.5% to 10% sits in the top ten. The CDR3 extends over 14 amino acids. V lost 6 bases and J lost 1; bases outside the gene matches: 5. CDR1 is SNHLY and CDR2 is FYNNEI in the germline V gene. As regards this clone: Its antigen is as yet unknown.

This receptor was identified in a woman aged 40 to 50 in good health and CMV-seropositive. Sequenced sample: PBMCs. The rearrangement uses TRBV2 and TRBJ1-1; the match to TRBD1 covers 7 bases. CDR3 sequence reads: CASREGATNTEAFF. The CDR3 nucleotides read TGTGCCAGCAGAGAGGGGGCTACGAACACTGAAGCTTTCTTT.